Following are 19 T cell receptor beta chains from one sample sequenced in a study of CD4 T cells in relation to SARS-CoV-2 and coronaviruses. These receptors' targets are unknown. The protocol was immunoSEQ multiplex PCR, while the TCRdb copy is restricted to in-frame clones and leaves out a portion. The repertoire holds some 26,000 clones, with 74% as singletons. Before the COVID-19 pandemic, during about 2011-2019, CD4+ T cells were taken from unexposed donors. CD4+ T cells were isolated from the cells after 10 days of culture. Sequencing was done on a sample of CD4+ T cells from PBMCs, cultured in vitro. The receptors derive from a human donor in good health.

This clone came up a few times. Given the absence of the conserved phenylalanine or tryptophan at the CDR3 end, a read error is likely. It is unclear where the CDR3 begins or ends on the DNA, so no DNA is shown, and the CDR3 is as TCRdb lists it. V is TRBV3-1 (or the pseudogene TRBV3-2) and J is TRBJ2-7; the table's D call, TRBD2, has no DNA check behind it. Germline lookup yields CDR1 LGHDT and CDR2 YNNKEL (reference sequence). The CDR3 has 15 residues if both end residues are counted. CDR3: CASSQGPGLAGGRKI.

The chain combines TRBV29-1 with TRBJ2-3, with D possibly matching TRBD1 (5 bases). This CDR3 comprises 15 residues. The ends were cut back, 3 bases at V and 2 bases at J, with 15 bases in the middle. The V gene's germline CDR1 is SQVTM and CDR2 ANQGSEA. The CDR3 bases are TGCAGCGTTGATGCAAGGCAGGGATTCACAGATACGCAGTATTTT. Encoded protein: CSVDARQGFTDTQYF.

The rearrangement uses TRBV6-2 or TRBV6-3 and TRBJ2-2; 7 positions agree with TRBD2. Germline CDR1 MNHEY, CDR2 SVGEGT. V dropped 6 bases and J dropped 7; count of bases not matched to a gene: 5. The CDR3 spans 13 residues. The chain's CDR3 is CASSDRGVGELFF. CDR3 DNA: TGTGCCAGCAGCGATCGGGGGGTCGGGGAGCTGTTTTTT.

The J gene is TRBJ2-1, the V gene TRBV12-3 or TRBV12-4, with D hard to call. The CDR3 consists of 13 residues. Trimming stripped 2 bases from V and 8 bases from J, with 10 bases between. CDR3 sequence (DNA): TGTGCCAGCAGTTTAAGATCCGCCCATGAGCAGTTCTTC. Translating gives CASSLRSAHEQFF.

The DNA for the CDR3 is TGTGCCAGCAGTGTGGGGACTTACGAGCAGTACTTC. Its translation: CASSVGTYEQYF. This chain uses TRBV2 with TRBJ2-7, with D maybe TRBD2 (6 bases). The CDR3 is 12 amino acids. CDR1 and CDR2 from the germline V gene are SNHLY and FYNNEI. Between the trimmed V and J ends, which lost 4 bases and 4 bases, there was a span of 8 bases. The whole variable domain, remainder taken from reference TRBV2 and TRBJ2-7, is EPEVTQTPSHQVTQMGQEVILRCVPISNHLYFYWYRQILGQKVEFLVSFYNNEISEKSEIFDDQFSVERPDGSNFTLKIRSTKLEDSAMYFCASSVGTYEQYFGPGTRLTVT.

The V call is TRBV5-4, the J call TRBJ1-2; tentatively, D is TRBD1 (5 bases). The CDR3 consists of 14 residues. With 4 bases removed from V and 4 bases from J, the gap between germline ends came to 14 bases. Germline V gene sequence: CDR1 SGHNT, CDR2 YYREEE (reference sequence). The CDR3 sequence: CASSQGRGPYGYTF. The CDR3 DNA is TGTGCCAGCAGCCAGGGACGGGGACCCTATGGCTACACCTTC.

This rearrangement joins TRBV10-3 to TRBJ2-1; 7 nucleotides align to TRBD2. There are 14 residues in the CDR3. Germline V lookup: CDR1 ENHRY, CDR2 SYGVKD. Trimming at V came to 4 bases and at J to 2 bases, leaving 2 bases not matched to a gene. CDR3 in DNA: TGTGCCATCAGTGGCGCGGGGGCCTACAATGAGCAGTTCTTC. Residues: CAISGAGAYNEQFF.

This chain joins TRBV19 and TRBJ2-7; 12 bases fit TRBD2. The junction had 2 bases not matched to a gene; V was cut back by 6 bases and J by 2 bases. CDR1 and CDR2 (germline): LNHDA, SQIVND (reference sequence). The CDR3 has 14 amino acids. The CDR3, as DNA: TGTGCCAGTAGCGGACTAGCGGGGACCTACGAGCAGTACTTC. It is translated as CASSGLAGTYEQYF.

V and J are TRBV7-2 and TRBJ1-5; D not resolved. This CDR3 spans 13 amino acids. V gave up 1 base and J gave up 6 bases, with 7 bases separating them. The germline CDR1 and CDR2 sequences are SGHTA and FQGNSA. CDR3 in DNA: TGTGCCAGCAGCTTAGAATTAGCTCAGCCCCAGCATTTT. Translated: CASSLELAQPQHF.

This chain's CDR3 is CASSELGVGELFF. The CDR3 DNA reads TGTGCCAGCAGTGAATTGGGGGTCGGGGAGCTGTTTTTT. V usage is TRBV2 and J usage is TRBJ2-2; tentatively, D is TRBD1 or TRBD2 (5 bases each). V lost 2 bases to trimming and J lost 7 bases, with 8 bases between them. Germline values: CDR1 SNHLY, CDR2 FYNNEI. The CDR3 consists of 13 residues.

V usage is TRBV2 and J usage is TRBJ1-2, with no clear D. Germline V lookup: CDR1 SNHLY, CDR2 FYNNEI. The CDR3 is 19 residues long. Between the trimmed V and J ends, which lost 4 bases and 0 bases, there was a span of 24 bases. In nucleotides, the CDR3 is TGTGCCAGCAGTGTAGCATCACGCAGGAATCTTGGTGCTAACTATGGCTACACCTTC. Translation gives CASSVASRRNLGANYGYTF.

This chain connects TRBV19 to TRBJ2-3; 11 bases agree with TRBD2. The CDR3 runs 14 residues. Germline assignment: CDR1 LNHDA and CDR2 SQIVND (reference sequence). With 7 bases clipped from V and 4 bases from J, the junction kept 4 bases outside the gene matches. The CDR3 DNA follows: TGTGCCAGTATGACTAGCGGGGTGTCAGATACGCAGTATTTT. It encodes CASMTSGVSDTQYF.

The chain joins TRBV6-1 to TRBJ1-2; a weak D match, TRBD1 (5 bases). CDR1 is MNHNS, CDR2 SASEGT, per germline. The V gene lost 2 bases and the J gene lost 6 bases, with 10 bases spanning the gap. The CDR3 spans 13 residues. The CDR3 loop is CASSEFAGNGYTF. The CDR3 DNA reads TGTGCCAGCAGTGAATTTGCAGGGAATGGCTACACCTTC.

V and J are TRBV6-2 or TRBV6-3 and TRBJ1-5; no firm D call. The V gene lost 2 bases and the J gene lost 1 base, with 6 bases spanning the gap. This CDR3 has 14 amino acids. The germline gives CDR1 MNHEY, CDR2 SVGEGT. CDR3 protein: CASSYRVSNQPQHF. The CDR3 bases are TGTGCCAGCAGTTACAGGGTCAGCAATCAGCCCCAGCATTTT.

The chain links TRBV7-2 to TRBJ2-7; perhaps TRBD2 as D (6 bases). Trimming removed 6 bases at V and 1 base at J, with 16 bases between. CDR1 and CDR2 from the germline V gene are SGHTA and FQGNSA. The CDR3 is 15 residues long. The CDR3: CASRAALGGSYEQYF. The CDR3 DNA is TGTGCCAGCAGGGCGGCGTTGGGGGGTTCCTACGAGCAGTACTTC.

This clone was recorded only once. The chain uses TRBV30 and TRBJ2-3; D is uncertain. CDR1 and CDR2 from the germline V gene are GTSNPN and SVGIG (reference sequence). The CDR3 runs 13 residues. With 4 bases removed from V and 4 bases from J, the gap between germline ends came to 12 bases. DNA of the CDR3: TGTGCCTGGAAATTTAGCATTTCAGATACGCAGTATTTT. Translated: CAWKFSISDTQYF.

This chain links TRBV27 with TRBJ2-7; D remains unclear. Germline CDR1 is MNHEY and CDR2 is SMNVEV (reference sequence). The CDR3 is made up of 13 amino acids. V lost 8 bases and J lost 6, with 17 bases in between. CDR3 protein: CASHPRRSAEQYF. In DNA, the CDR3 is TGTGCCAGCCACCCCCGGCGGTCCGCCGAGCAGTACTTC.

V usage is TRBV27 and J usage is TRBJ1-4; tentative D call: TRBD1 (5 bases). This CDR3 has 14 residues. Germline V gives CDR1 MNHEY, CDR2 SMNVEV (reference sequence). Trimming cost V 0 bases and J 9 bases, with 11 bases left between them. The CDR3: CASSLSGTGQKLFF. In DNA form, the CDR3 reads TGTGCCAGCAGTTTATCCGGGACGGGTCAAAAACTGTTTTTT.

This clone was seen just once. This chain uses TRBV4-1 with TRBJ2-7; 8 positions agree with TRBD1. CDR1 is MGHRA and CDR2 is YSYEKL in the germline V gene. The CDR3 sequence is 15 residues long. V lost 2 bases, J lost 0 bases, and 3 bases stayed unmatched. CDR3 DNA: TGCGCCAGCAGCCAACCCGGGACAGGCTCCTACGAGCAGTACTTC. It translates to CASSQPGTGSYEQYF.